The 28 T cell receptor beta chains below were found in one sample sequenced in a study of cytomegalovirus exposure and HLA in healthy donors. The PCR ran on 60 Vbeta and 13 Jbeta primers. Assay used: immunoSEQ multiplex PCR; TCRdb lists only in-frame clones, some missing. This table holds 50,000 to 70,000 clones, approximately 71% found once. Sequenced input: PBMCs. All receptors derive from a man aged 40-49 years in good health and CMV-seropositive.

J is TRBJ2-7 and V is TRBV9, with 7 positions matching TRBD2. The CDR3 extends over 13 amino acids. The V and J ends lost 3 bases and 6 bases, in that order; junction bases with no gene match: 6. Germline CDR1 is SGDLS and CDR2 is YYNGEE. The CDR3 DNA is TGTGCCAGCAGCGCCCGACTAGCTGGCGAGCAGTACTTC. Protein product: CASSARLAGEQYF.

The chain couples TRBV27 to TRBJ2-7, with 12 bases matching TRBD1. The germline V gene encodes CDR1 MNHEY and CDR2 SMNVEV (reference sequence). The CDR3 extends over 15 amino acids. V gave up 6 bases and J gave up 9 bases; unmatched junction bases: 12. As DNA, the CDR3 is TGTGCCAGCAGCCCGGGACAGGGGGCCCTTTCGACGCAGTACTTC. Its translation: CASSPGQGALSTQYF.

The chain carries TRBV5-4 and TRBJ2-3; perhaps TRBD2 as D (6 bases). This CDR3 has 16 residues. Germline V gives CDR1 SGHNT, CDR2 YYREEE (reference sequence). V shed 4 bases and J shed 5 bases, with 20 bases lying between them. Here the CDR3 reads CASSLSGTLEGDTQYF. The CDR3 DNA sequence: TGTGCCAGCAGCCTTTCCGGGACTCTCGAGGGAGATACGCAGTATTTT.

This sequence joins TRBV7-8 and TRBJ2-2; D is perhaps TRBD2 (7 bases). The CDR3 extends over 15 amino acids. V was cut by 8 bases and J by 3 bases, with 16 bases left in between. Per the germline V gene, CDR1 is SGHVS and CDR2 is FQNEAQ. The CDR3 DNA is TGTGCCAGCGTCTCTCGCGGGGGCTACACCGGGGAGCTGTTTTTT. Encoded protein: CASVSRGGYTGELFF.

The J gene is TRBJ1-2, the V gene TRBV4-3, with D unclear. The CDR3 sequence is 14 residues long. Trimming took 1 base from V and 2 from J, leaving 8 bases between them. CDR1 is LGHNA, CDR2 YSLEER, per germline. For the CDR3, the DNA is TGCGCCAGCAGCCAAGCCCCCTCCAACTATGGCTACACCTTC. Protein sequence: CASSQAPSNYGYTF.

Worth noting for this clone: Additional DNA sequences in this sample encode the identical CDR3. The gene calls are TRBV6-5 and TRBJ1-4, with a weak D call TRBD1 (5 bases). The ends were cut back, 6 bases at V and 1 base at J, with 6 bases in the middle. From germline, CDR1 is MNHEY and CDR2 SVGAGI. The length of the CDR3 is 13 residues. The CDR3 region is CASRGGTNEKLFF. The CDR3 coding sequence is TGTGCCAGCAGGGGGGGAACTAATGAAAAACTGTTTTTT.

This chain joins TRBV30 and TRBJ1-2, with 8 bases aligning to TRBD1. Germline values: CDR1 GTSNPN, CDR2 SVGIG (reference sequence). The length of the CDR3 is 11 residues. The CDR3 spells CGGSRGLGYTF. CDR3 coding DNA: TGTGGAGGGAGCAGGGGGCTTGGCTACACCTTC. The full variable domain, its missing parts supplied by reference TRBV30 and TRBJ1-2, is SQTIHQWPATLVQPVGSPLSLECTVEGTSNPNLYWYRQAAGRGLQLLFYSVGIGQISSEVPQNLSASRPQDRQFILSSKKLLLSDSGFYLCGGSRGLGYTFGSGTRLTVV.

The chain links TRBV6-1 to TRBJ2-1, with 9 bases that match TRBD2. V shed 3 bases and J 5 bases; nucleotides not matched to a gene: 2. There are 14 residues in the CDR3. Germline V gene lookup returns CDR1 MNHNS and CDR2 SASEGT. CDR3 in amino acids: CASSDTSGHNEQFF. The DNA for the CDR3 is TGTGCCAGCAGTGATACTAGCGGGCACAATGAGCAGTTCTTC.

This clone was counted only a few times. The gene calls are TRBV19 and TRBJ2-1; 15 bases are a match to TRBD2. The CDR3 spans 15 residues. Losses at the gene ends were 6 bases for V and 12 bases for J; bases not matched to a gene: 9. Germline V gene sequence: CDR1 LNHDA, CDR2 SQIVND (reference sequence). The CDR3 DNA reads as TGTGCCAGTAGAGAGACGGGACTAGCGGGGGGCAGGCAGTTCTTC. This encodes CASRETGLAGGRQFF.

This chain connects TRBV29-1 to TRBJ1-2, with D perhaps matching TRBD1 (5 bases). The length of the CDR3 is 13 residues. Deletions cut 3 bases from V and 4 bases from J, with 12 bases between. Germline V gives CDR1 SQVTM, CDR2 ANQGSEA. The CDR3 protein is CSVERGQGYGYTF. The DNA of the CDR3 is TGCAGCGTTGAGCGGGGTCAGGGCTATGGCTACACCTTC.

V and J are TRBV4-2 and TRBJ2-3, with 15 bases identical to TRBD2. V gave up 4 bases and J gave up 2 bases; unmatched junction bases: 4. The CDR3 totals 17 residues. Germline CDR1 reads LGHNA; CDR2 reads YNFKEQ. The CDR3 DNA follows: TGTGCCAGCAGCCTCGGACTAGCGGGGGGGGTCACAGATACGCAGTATTTT. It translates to CASSLGLAGGVTDTQYF.

This CDR3 reads CASTLLGTDNSPLHF. The CDR3 DNA sequence: TGTGCCAGCACCCTTTTAGGGACAGATAATTCACCCCTCCACTTT. The chain recombines TRBV27 with TRBJ1-6; 7 bases are a match to TRBD1. The CDR3 sequence is 15 residues long. V gave up 7 bases and J gave up 5 bases; unmatched junction bases: 8. Germline CDR1 is MNHEY and CDR2 is SMNVEV (reference sequence).

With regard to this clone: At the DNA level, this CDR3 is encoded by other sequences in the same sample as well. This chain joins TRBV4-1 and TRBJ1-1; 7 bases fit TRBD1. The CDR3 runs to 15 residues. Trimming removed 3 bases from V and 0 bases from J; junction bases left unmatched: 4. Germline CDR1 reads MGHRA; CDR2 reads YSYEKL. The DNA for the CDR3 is TGCGCCAGCAGCCATCCGGGACAGCTGAACACTGAAGCTTTCTTT. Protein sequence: CASSHPGQLNTEAFF.

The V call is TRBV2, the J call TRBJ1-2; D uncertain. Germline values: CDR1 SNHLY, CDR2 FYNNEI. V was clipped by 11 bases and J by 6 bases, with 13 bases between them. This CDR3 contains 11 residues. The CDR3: CAAAFGNGYTF. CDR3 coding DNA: TGTGCCGCAGCGTTTGGTAATGGCTACACCTTC.

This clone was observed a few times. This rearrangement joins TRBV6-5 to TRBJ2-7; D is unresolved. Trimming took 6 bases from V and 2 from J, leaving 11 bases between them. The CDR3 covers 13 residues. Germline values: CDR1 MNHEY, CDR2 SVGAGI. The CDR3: CASRPTVPYEQYF. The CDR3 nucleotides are TGTGCCAGCAGGCCTACAGTTCCCTACGAGCAGTACTTC.

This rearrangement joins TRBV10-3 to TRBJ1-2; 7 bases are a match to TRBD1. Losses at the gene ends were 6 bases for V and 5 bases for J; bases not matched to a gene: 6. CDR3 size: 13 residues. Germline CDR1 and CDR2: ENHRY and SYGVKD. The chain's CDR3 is CAIRVTGRYGYTF. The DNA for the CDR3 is TGTGCCATCAGGGTGACAGGGAGATATGGCTACACCTTC.

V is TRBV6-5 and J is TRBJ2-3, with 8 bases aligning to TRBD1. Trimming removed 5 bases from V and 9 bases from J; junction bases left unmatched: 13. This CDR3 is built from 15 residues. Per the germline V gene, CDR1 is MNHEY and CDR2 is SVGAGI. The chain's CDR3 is CASSGPGQVTLTQYF. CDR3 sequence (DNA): TGTGCCAGCAGTGGGCCGGGACAGGTGACTCTCACGCAGTATTTT.

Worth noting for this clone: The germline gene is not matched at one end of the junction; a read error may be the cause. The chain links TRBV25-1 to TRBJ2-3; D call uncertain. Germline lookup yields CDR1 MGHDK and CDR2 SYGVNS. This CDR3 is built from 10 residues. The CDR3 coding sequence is TGTGCCAGCAGCACAAATACGCAGTATTTT. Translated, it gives CASSTNTQYF.

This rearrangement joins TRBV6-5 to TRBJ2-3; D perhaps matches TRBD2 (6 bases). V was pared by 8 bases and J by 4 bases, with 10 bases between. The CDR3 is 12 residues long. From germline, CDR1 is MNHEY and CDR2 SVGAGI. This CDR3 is CASLGDSDTQYF. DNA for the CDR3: TGTGCCAGCTTGGGGGACTCAGATACGCAGTATTTT.

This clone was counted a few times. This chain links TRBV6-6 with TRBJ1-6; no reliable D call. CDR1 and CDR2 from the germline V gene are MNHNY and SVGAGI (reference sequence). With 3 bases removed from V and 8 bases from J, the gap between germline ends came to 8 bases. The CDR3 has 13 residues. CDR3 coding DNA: TGTGCCAGCAGTTATGTAGACTATTCACCCCTCCACTTT. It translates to CASSYVDYSPLHF.

Here the CDR3 reads CARRAGTSGGSIYEQYF. CDR3 sequence (DNA): TGTGCCAGAAGGGCCGGCACTAGCGGGGGGTCCATCTACGAGCAGTACTTC. The gene calls are TRBV5-3 and TRBJ2-7, with TRBD2 matching over 12 bases. TRBV5-3 is assigned to the ORF class and has an uncertain function. V dropped 5 bases and J dropped 3; count of bases not matched to a gene: 12. CDR3 length: 17 amino acids.

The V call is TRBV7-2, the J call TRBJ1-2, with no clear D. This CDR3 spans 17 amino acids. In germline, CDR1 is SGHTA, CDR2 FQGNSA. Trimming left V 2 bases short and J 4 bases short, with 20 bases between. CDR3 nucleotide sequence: TGTGCCAGCAGCTTAAATCGAGAAGTAATTTCCCTCTATGGCTACACCTTC. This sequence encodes CASSLNREVISLYGYTF.

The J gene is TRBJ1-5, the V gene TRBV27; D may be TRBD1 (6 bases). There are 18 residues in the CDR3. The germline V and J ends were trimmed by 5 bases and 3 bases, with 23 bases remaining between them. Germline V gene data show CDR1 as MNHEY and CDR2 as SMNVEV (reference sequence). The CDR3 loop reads CASSRLGTPSQYNQPQHF. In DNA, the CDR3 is TGTGCCAGCAGTCGGTTAGGGACACCTTCACAATACAATCAGCCCCAGCATTTT.

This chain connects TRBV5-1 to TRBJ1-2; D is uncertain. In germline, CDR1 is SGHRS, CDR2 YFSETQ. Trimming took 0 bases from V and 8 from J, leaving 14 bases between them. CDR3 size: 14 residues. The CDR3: CASSLEGSGWGYTF. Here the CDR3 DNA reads TGCGCCAGCAGCTTGGAGGGCAGCGGGTGGGGCTACACCTTC.

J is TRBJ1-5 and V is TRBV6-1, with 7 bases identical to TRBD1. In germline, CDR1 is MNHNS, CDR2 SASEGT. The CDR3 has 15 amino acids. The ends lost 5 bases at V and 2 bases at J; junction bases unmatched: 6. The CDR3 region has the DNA TGTGCCAGCAGTTCCGGGGACAGACGCAATCAGCCCCAGCATTTT. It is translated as CASSSGDRRNQPQHF.

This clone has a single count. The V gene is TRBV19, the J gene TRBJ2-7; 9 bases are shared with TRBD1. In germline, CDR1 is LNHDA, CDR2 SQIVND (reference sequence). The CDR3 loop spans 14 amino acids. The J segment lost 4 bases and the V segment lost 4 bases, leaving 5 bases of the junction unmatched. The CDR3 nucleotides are TGTGCCAGTAGTAAAGGACAGGGGAGGTACGAGCAGTACTTC. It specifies CASSKGQGRYEQYF. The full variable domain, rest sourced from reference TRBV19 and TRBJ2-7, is DGGITQSPKYLFRKEGQNVTLSCEQNLNHDAMYWYRQDPGQGLRLIYYSQIVNDFQKGDIAEGYSVSREKKESFPLTVTSAQKNPTAFYLCASSKGQGRYEQYFGPGTRLTVT.

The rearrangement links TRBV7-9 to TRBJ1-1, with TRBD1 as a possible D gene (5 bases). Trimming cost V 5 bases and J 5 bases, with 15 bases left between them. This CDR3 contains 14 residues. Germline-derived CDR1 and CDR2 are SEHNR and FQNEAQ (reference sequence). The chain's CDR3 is CASSLWQEGTEAFF. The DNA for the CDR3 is TGTGCCAGCAGCCTCTGGCAGGAGGGGACTGAAGCTTTCTTT.

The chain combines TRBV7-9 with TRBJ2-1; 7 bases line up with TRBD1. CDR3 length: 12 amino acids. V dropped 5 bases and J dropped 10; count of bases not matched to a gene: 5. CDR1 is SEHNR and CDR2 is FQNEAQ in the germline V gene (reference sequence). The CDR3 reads CASSVKGGEQFF. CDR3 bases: TGTGCCAGCAGCGTAAAAGGGGGCGAGCAGTTCTTC.